These 20 T cell receptor beta chains share one sample of origin, sequenced in a study of blood T cell repertoires in COVID-19. The assay was immunoSEQ multiplex PCR, and TCRdb's table has in-frame clones only and misses some. The table has about 240,000 clones, 83% seen once. The sample taken for sequencing was PBMCs or T cells enriched from blood (not recorded which). Every receptor here comes from a woman in her thirties or forties who had been exposed to COVID-19.

The chain has TRBV27 and TRBJ2-1, with 7 positions matching TRBD2. V trimming: 7 bases; J trimming: 8 bases; junction bases outside the gene matches: 14. CDR1 and CDR2 from the germline V gene are MNHEY and SMNVEV (reference sequence). The CDR3 length is 15 residues. The CDR3 coding sequence is TGTGCCAGCACCCCTCCGGGACTAAAAGTCGATGAGCAGTTCTTC. Encoded protein: CASTPPGLKVDEQFF.

This clone was counted a single time. The V call is TRBV7-2, the J call TRBJ1-1; no clear D. Looked up from germline, CDR1 is SGHTA and CDR2 is FQGNSA. This CDR3 is built from 15 residues. Trimming stripped 5 bases from V and 3 bases from J, with 16 bases between. CDR3 nucleotides: TGTGCCAGCAGCCCCCCGTTGGGCCGTGACACTGAAGCTTTCTTT. This codes for CASSPPLGRDTEAFF.

This rearrangement joins TRBV13 to TRBJ1-6; no firm D call. The V and J ends lost 5 bases and 6 bases respectively, with 11 bases between them. CDR3 size: 14 residues. Germline lookup yields CDR1 PRHDT and CDR2 FYEKMQ (reference sequence). For the CDR3, the DNA is TGTGCCAGCAGCCAAGGACTAGGTAATTCACCCCTCCACTTT. Protein sequence: CASSQGLGNSPLHF.

Only one count was recorded for this clone. J is TRBJ1-2 and V is TRBV10-3; unclear D gene. Trimming shortened V by 4 bases and J by 8 bases, and 11 bases separated the two germline ends. Germline V gene lookup returns CDR1 ENHRY and CDR2 SYGVKD. This CDR3 comprises 12 residues. The CDR3 spells CAISGSVAGYTF. The CDR3 coding sequence is TGTGCCATCAGTGGATCTGTCGCGGGCTACACCTTC.

This rearrangement joins TRBV28 to TRBJ1-1; the match to TRBD1 covers 7 bases. V shed 8 bases and J 3 bases; nucleotides not matched to a gene: 9. Per the germline V gene, CDR1 is MDHEN and CDR2 is SYDVKM. The CDR3 is 14 residues long. CDR3 DNA sequence: TGTGCCAGCTTCGGGGGACAGAGATACACTGAAGCTTTCTTT. This translates into CASFGGQRYTEAFF.

The V and J genes are TRBV28 and TRBJ2-5; 8 bases line up with TRBD1. Germline V CDR1 and CDR2: MDHEN, SYDVKM. This CDR3 spans 18 amino acids. The V gene end was trimmed by 6 bases and the J gene end by 7 bases; junction bases not matched to a gene: 22. CDR3 sequence reads: CASRDGQGNLPSLGTQYF. In DNA form, the CDR3 reads TGTGCCAGCAGGGATGGACAGGGCAACCTCCCGAGTTTAGGGACCCAGTACTTC.

The rearrangement uses TRBV19 and TRBJ1-5; D is undetermined. This CDR3 has 11 amino acids. Trimming cost V 4 bases and J 7 bases, with 5 bases left between them. Germline lookup yields CDR1 LNHDA and CDR2 SQIVND (reference sequence). The CDR3 nucleotides are TGTGCCAGTAGTACAGTCCAGCCCCAGCATTTT. Encoded protein: CASSTVQPQHF.

The chain joins TRBV6-6 to TRBJ2-3, with 9 positions matching TRBD2. In germline, CDR1 is MNHNY, CDR2 SVGAGI (reference sequence). The CDR3 sequence is 16 residues long. Trimming at V came to 6 bases and at J to 5 bases, leaving 12 bases not matched to a gene. The CDR3 region is CASRYDGRGGQDTQYF. The CDR3 DNA is TGTGCCAGCAGATACGATGGGCGGGGGGGCCAAGATACGCAGTATTTT.

This sequence joins TRBV3-1 (or the pseudogene TRBV3-2) and TRBJ2-7, with 10 bases aligning to TRBD1. This CDR3 has 14 amino acids. Germline V gene sequence: CDR1 LGHDT, CDR2 YNNKEL (reference sequence). The V segment lost 1 base and the J segment 3 bases; nucleotides outside the gene matches: 0. The CDR3 DNA follows: TGTGCCAGCAGCCAAGGGACAGGGGGCTACGAGCAGTACTTC. Residues: CASSQGTGGYEQYF.

As for this clone: Other DNA sequences in the sample encode the same CDR3. The V gene is TRBV12-3 or TRBV12-4, the J gene TRBJ2-5, with D uncertain. The CDR3 is made up of 11 amino acids. Trimming cost V 4 bases and J 4 bases, with 4 bases left between them. Here the CDR3 DNA reads TGTGCCAGCAGTTCAGGAGAGACCCAGTACTTC. Translation: CASSSGETQYF.

V and J are TRBV25-1 and TRBJ1-2; TRBD1 might be the D (5 bases). CDR1 is MGHDK, CDR2 SYGVNS, per germline. Trimming removed 4 bases at V and 4 bases at J, with 13 bases between. CDR3 length equals 14 residues. The CDR3: CASSGGEGPYGYTF. The DNA for the CDR3 is TGTGCCAGCAGTGGGGGGGAGGGGCCCTATGGCTACACCTTC.

This chain links TRBV10-3 with TRBJ1-5; tentative D call: TRBD1 (5 bases). Germline CDR1 reads ENHRY; CDR2 reads SYGVKD. Trimming removed 2 bases at V and 4 bases at J, with 18 bases between. This CDR3 is built from 17 residues. CDR3 in amino acids: CAISEPEGTEGNQPQHF. CDR3 coding DNA: TGTGCCATCAGTGAGCCAGAGGGGACGGAGGGGAATCAGCCCCAGCATTTT.

The chain has TRBV4-3 and TRBJ2-1; 14 bases align to TRBD2. The CDR3 sequence is 20 residues long. Germline V gene sequence: CDR1 LGHNA, CDR2 YSLEER. V shed 1 base and J 0 bases; nucleotides not matched to a gene: 8. The CDR3 bases are TGCGCCAGCAGCCAAGCCGGGACTAGCGGGGGCCCTAGCTCCTACAATGAGCAGTTCTTC. As protein: CASSQAGTSGGPSSYNEQFF.

V and J are TRBV27 and TRBJ1-4; D is possibly TRBD1 (5 bases). The ends were cut back, 1 base at V and 0 bases at J, with 9 bases in the middle. The germline V gene has CDR1 MNHEY and CDR2 SMNVEV (reference sequence). The CDR3 sequence is 16 residues long. CDR3 nucleotides: TGTGCCAGCAGTTTATTTTTAGGGGCAACTAATGAAAAACTGTTTTTT. It yields the protein CASSLFLGATNEKLFF.

This chain connects TRBV5-1 to TRBJ1-4, with D perhaps TRBD1 (6 bases). Germline V gene sequence: CDR1 SGHRS, CDR2 YFSETQ. The CDR3 is 14 amino acids. V was pared by 1 base and J by 6 bases, with 10 bases between. In DNA, the CDR3 is TGCGCCAGCAGCTTGCGGGCAGGGGATGAAAAACTGTTTTTT. Amino acid sequence: CASSLRAGDEKLFF. The entire variable domain, with the rest obtained from reference TRBV5-1 and TRBJ1-4, is as follows: KAGVTQTPRYLIKTRGQQVTLSCSPISGHRSVSWYQQTPGQGLQFLFEYFSETQRNKGNFPGRFSGRQFSNSRSEMNVSTLELGDSALYLCASSLRAGDEKLFFGSGTQLSVL.

In this sample, this clone turned up once. The CDR3 bases are TGTGCCAGCAGCGCGGACGACAGCTCTGGAAACACCATATATTTT. Amino acids: CASSADDSSGNTIYF. The gene calls are TRBV9 and TRBJ1-3, with D possibly TRBD1 on 5 matching bases. V shed 3 bases and J shed 0 bases, with 10 bases lying between them. The CDR3 covers 15 residues. Germline lookup yields CDR1 SGDLS and CDR2 YYNGEE.

The chain recombines TRBV4-1 with TRBJ1-4; the D gene is possibly TRBD1 (6 bases). Trimming pared 0 bases from V and 3 bases from J, leaving 14 bases between. The CDR3 sequence is 17 residues long. The germline CDR1 and CDR2 sequences are MGHRA and YSYEKL. CDR3 nucleotide sequence: TGCGCCAGCAGCCAAGAGGGGGGGCGAGGGGCTAATGAAAAACTGTTTTTT. This gives the protein CASSQEGGRGANEKLFF.

This clone occurred a few times. CDR3 residues: CASSVRQGDDTEAFF. The CDR3, as DNA: TGTGCCAGCAGCGTGAGACAGGGAGATGACACTGAAGCTTTCTTT. V gene TRBV9 combines with J gene TRBJ1-1, with 7 bases fitting TRBD1. The V segment lost 2 bases and the J segment 3 bases; nucleotides outside the gene matches: 7. Germline loops: CDR1 SGDLS, CDR2 YYNGEE. The CDR3 has 15 amino acids.

Only a few counts were recorded for this clone. CDR3 loop: CASNTQGLDQPQHF. For the CDR3, the DNA is TGTGCCAGTAATACACAGGGTCTCGATCAGCCCCAGCATTTT. This chain uses TRBV19 with TRBJ1-5; TRBD1 is a possible D gene (6 bases). The CDR3 spans 14 residues. Per the germline V gene, CDR1 is LNHDA and CDR2 is SQIVND (reference sequence). Trimming pared 7 bases from V and 5 bases from J, leaving 15 bases between.

The chain combines TRBV12-3 or TRBV12-4 with TRBJ1-2; D ambiguous. Trimming stripped 6 bases from V and 4 bases from J, with 9 bases between. The CDR3 loop spans 12 amino acids. The CDR3 DNA reads as TGTGCCAGCAGCTCAAGCGTCTATGGCTACACCTTC. The encoded protein is CASSSSVYGYTF.